Below are 13 T cell receptor beta chains sequenced from a single sample in a study of cytomegalovirus exposure and HLA in healthy donors. Measured with immunoSEQ multiplex PCR; TCRdb has only the in-frame clones, and not every one. The sample yields approximately 53,000 clones, about 91% seen once. Sequenced material: PBMCs. Every receptor here comes from a man younger than 35 in good health and CMV-seronegative.

The V gene is TRBV7-9, the J gene TRBJ2-1; D is undetermined. Germline CDR1 reads SEHNR; CDR2 reads FQNEAQ (reference sequence). V was pared by 5 bases and J by 4 bases, with 6 bases between. The CDR3 is 12 residues long. CDR3: CASSTRYNEQFF. CDR3 coding DNA: TGTGCCAGCAGCACACGATACAATGAGCAGTTCTTC.

V and J are TRBV15 and TRBJ2-1; tentatively, D is TRBD2 (6 bases). V was cut by 1 base and J by 2 bases, with 12 bases left in between. Per germline, CDR1 LNHNV and CDR2 YYDKDF (reference sequence). The CDR3 is made up of 16 amino acids. Written as DNA, the CDR3 is TGTGCCACCAGCAGAGCCTCGGCGGGAACCTACAATGAGCAGTTCTTC. Its protein is CATSRASAGTYNEQFF.

The chain is built from TRBV4-2 and TRBJ2-7, with 10 bases matching TRBD1. This CDR3 comprises 16 residues. With V trimmed by 1 base and J by 4 bases, 7 bases remained unmatched. Germline CDR1 and CDR2: LGHNA and YNFKEQ. CDR3 in amino acids: CASSQAAGTGAYEQYF. CDR3 nucleotide sequence: TGTGCCAGCAGCCAAGCTGCCGGGACAGGGGCATACGAGCAGTACTTC.

This clone was detected only a few times. The chain couples TRBV7-8 to TRBJ2-1, with 8 nucleotides matching TRBD2. The trim removed 6 bases at V and 2 bases at J, leaving 6 bases unmatched. CDR1 and CDR2 from the germline V gene are SGHVS and FQNEAQ. CDR3 length: 15 residues. The CDR3, as DNA: TGTGCCAGCAGTTCCCGGGAGGGGCCCTACAATGAGCAGTTCTTC. It encodes CASSSREGPYNEQFF.

The chain recombines TRBV4-3 with TRBJ1-1; TRBD1 might be the D (6 bases). From germline, CDR1 is LGHNA and CDR2 YSLEER. This CDR3 is built from 15 residues. The V gene lost 4 bases and the J gene lost 1 base, with 13 bases spanning the gap. As DNA, the CDR3 is TGCGCCAGCAGCCTTAACAGGGTGTCGAACACTGAAGCTTTCTTT. Its translation is CASSLNRVSNTEAFF.

The chain couples TRBV2 to TRBJ2-1, with 7 positions matching TRBD2. The junction had 12 bases not matched to a gene; V was cut back by 4 bases and J by 3 bases. The length of the CDR3 is 17 residues. Per germline, CDR1 SNHLY and CDR2 FYNNEI. CDR3 in DNA: TGTGCCAGCAGTGCAAGTGAATGGGGAGGGGACTACAATGAGCAGTTCTTC. Amino acids: CASSASEWGGDYNEQFF.

The chain employs TRBV5-1 and TRBJ2-1; 14 nucleotides match TRBD2. Germline trimming cut 4 bases from V and 0 bases from J; bases unmatched to any gene: 12. The CDR3 spans 20 residues. CDR1 and CDR2 (germline): SGHRS, YFSETQ. The CDR3 region is CASSSLGLAGGPSSYNEQFF. The DNA for the CDR3 is TGCGCCAGCAGCAGCTTAGGACTAGCGGGAGGCCCGAGCTCCTACAATGAGCAGTTCTTC.

With respect to this clone: The junction does not match germline at one end; this may be a read error. This chain links TRBV5-6 with TRBJ2-7; 7 positions match TRBD2. CDR3 size: 15 residues. Germline V gives CDR1 SGHDT, CDR2 YYEEEE. Here the CDR3 reads CASSLVAGAHNEQYF. As DNA, the CDR3 is TGTGCCAGCAGCTTGGTGGCGGGAGCCCATAACGAACAGTACTTC.

This chain connects TRBV27 to TRBJ2-7; 10 bases are a match to TRBD1. The J segment lost 0 bases and the V segment lost 2 bases, leaving 1 base of the junction unmatched. The CDR3 is 15 amino acids. The V gene's germline CDR1 is MNHEY and CDR2 SMNVEV (reference sequence). CDR3 loop: CASSLGTGVSYEQYF. As DNA, the CDR3 is TGTGCCAGCAGTTTAGGGACAGGGGTCTCCTACGAGCAGTACTTC.

The chain uses TRBV28 and TRBJ2-6, with D perhaps TRBD1 (6 bases). Germline V gene lookup returns CDR1 MDHEN and CDR2 SYDVKM. This CDR3 has 15 residues. Trimming took 2 bases from V and 2 from J, leaving 7 bases between them. CDR3 DNA: TGTGCCAGCAGTTTAAACAGGGCTGGGGCCAACGTCCTGACTTTC. As protein: CASSLNRAGANVLTF. The full variable domain, completed using reference TRBV28 and TRBJ2-6, is DVKVTQSSRYLVKRTGEKVFLECVQDMDHENMFWYRQDPGLGLRLIYFSYDVKMKEKGDIPEGYSVSREKKERFSLILESASTNQTSMYLCASSLNRAGANVLTFGAGSRLTVL.

The chain couples TRBV11-3 to TRBJ2-7; D is perhaps TRBD2 (5 bases). Deletions cut 5 bases from V and 2 bases from J, with 16 bases between. Germline V gene lookup returns CDR1 SGHNT and CDR2 YENEEA. The CDR3 spans 15 residues. In DNA form, the CDR3 reads TGTGCCAGCAGCCCTAGCCCGATTGATACCTACGAGCAGTACTTC. This sequence encodes CASSPSPIDTYEQYF.

J is TRBJ2-1 and V is TRBV7-9; D might be TRBD1 (6 bases). The ends were cut back, 5 bases at V and 6 bases at J, with 20 bases in the middle. CDR1 and CDR2 from the germline V gene are SEHNR and FQNEAQ (reference sequence). CDR3 length: 16 residues. As DNA, the CDR3 is TGTGCCAGCAGCGGGCCGGGACAAAGGGGGACCAATGAGCAGTTCTTC. Translated, it gives CASSGPGQRGTNEQFF.

The chain combines TRBV19 with TRBJ2-7; 7 bases align to TRBD2. The CDR3 length is 14 residues. Germline-derived CDR1 and CDR2 are LNHDA and SQIVND (reference sequence). With 11 bases clipped from V and 1 base from J, the junction kept 11 bases outside the gene matches. For the CDR3, the DNA is TGTGCCCTCCGGGGGGTTTCCTTTTCCTACGAGCAGTACTTC. Translated: CALRGVSFSYEQYF.